One and the same sample provided the 15 T cell receptor beta chains below, sequenced in a study of CXCR3-negative and CXCR3-positive naive CD8 T cells. The TRB libraries of cDNA were built by UMI-labeled 5' RACE. TCRdb re-called the 5' RACE reads and shows each CDR3 protein once, DNA omitted. This listing includes some 22,000 distinct CDR3 sequences. Material for sequencing was naive CXCR3- CD8+ T cells from blood. Subset indicated: CD45RO-CCR7+CD27+CD95- naive CD8+ T cells lacking CXCR3 (TNR3-). The receptors were gathered from a human donor in good health. Some clones in this sample may be carry-over from other donors' samples.

The gene calls are TRBV12-3 or TRBV12-4 and TRBJ2-5; TCRdb returns TRBD1, unconfirmable since there is no DNA. This CDR3 region has 12 residues. The CDR3 spells CASRGTQETQYF.

The J gene is TRBJ2-1, the V gene TRBV7-2. This CDR3 has 17 amino acids. Germline values: CDR1 SGHTA, CDR2 FQGNSA. The CDR3 spells CASSLEAVGGAYNEQFF.

V and J are TRBV29-1 and TRBJ2-7; TCRdb selects TRBD1, and the lack of DNA leaves this call unchecked. The CDR3 loop spans 13 amino acids. Germline lookup yields CDR1 SQVTM and CDR2 ANQGSEA. The CDR3 loop reads CSAGGRSSYEQYF.

The chain has TRBV28 and TRBJ2-5. Germline V gene lookup returns CDR1 MDHEN and CDR2 SYDVKM. The CDR3 extends over 13 amino acids. CDR3 protein: CASSLSPWETQYF.

V is TRBV29-1 and J is TRBJ1-1; with no DNA, the TCRdb D assignment of TRBD1 cannot be verified. The CDR3 totals 15 residues. Germline CDR1 and CDR2: SQVTM and ANQGSEA. CDR3 region: CSVEGGTLMNTEAFF. Full variable domain (missing parts from reference TRBV29-1 and TRBJ1-1): SAVISQKPSRDICQRGTSLTIQCQVDSQVTMMFWYRQQPGQSLTLIATANQGSEATYESGFVIDKFPISRPNLTFSTLTVSNMSPEDSSIYLCSVEGGTLMNTEAFFGQGTRLTVV.

The chain employs TRBV28 and TRBJ1-1. This CDR3 is 14 amino acids long. CDR1 and CDR2 (germline): MDHEN, SYDVKM. The CDR3 loop is CASSLRQANTEAFF.

The chain has TRBV29-1 and TRBJ2-1; TCRdb calls TRBD2, which cannot be checked without DNA. Germline CDR1 SQVTM, CDR2 ANQGSEA. The CDR3 is 14 amino acids. The CDR3 region is CSVPWGVRHNEQFF.

The rearrangement joins TRBV5-4 to TRBJ2-1. Per the germline V gene, CDR1 is SGHNT and CDR2 is YYREEE (reference sequence). CDR3 size: 11 residues. The CDR3 spells CASSLMNEQFF.

The chain is built from TRBV2 and TRBJ2-3; the D gene TCRdb calls, TRBD1, cannot be checked with no DNA. Per the germline V gene, CDR1 is SNHLY and CDR2 is FYNNEI. This CDR3 comprises 15 residues. The CDR3 sequence: CARLTGQGSADTQYF. The entire variable domain, with the rest obtained from reference TRBV2 and TRBJ2-3, is as follows: EPEVTQTPSHQVTQMGQEVILRCVPISNHLYFYWYRQILGQKVEFLVSFYNNEISEKSEIFDDQFSVERPDGSNFTLKIRSTKLEDSAMYFCARLTGQGSADTQYFGPGTRLTVL.

The chain combines TRBV5-1 with TRBJ2-1; the D call of TRBD2 rests on TCRdb alone, since no DNA is present to check it. The CDR3 runs to 16 residues. The germline CDR1 and CDR2 sequences are SGHRS and YFSETQ. This CDR3 is CASSLDSGGLYNEQFF.

This clonotype is medium-sized by frequency. V usage is TRBV10-3 and J usage is TRBJ2-7; TCRdb's D gene call, TRBD1, goes unchecked for lack of DNA. Per the germline V gene, CDR1 is ENHRY and CDR2 is SYGVKD. The CDR3 extends over 15 amino acids. CDR3 in amino acids: CAISEQTGSGDEQYF.

The chain's CDR3 is CASSLNNYGYTF. This chain uses TRBV11-2 with TRBJ1-2. Germline assignment: CDR1 SGHAT and CDR2 FQNNGV. This CDR3 is 12 amino acids long.

The chain uses TRBV28 and TRBJ1-1; with no DNA, the TCRdb D assignment of TRBD1 cannot be verified. The germline gives CDR1 MDHEN, CDR2 SYDVKM. The CDR3 is 15 residues long. The CDR3 region is CASSRDRGLFTEAFF. Supplemented by reference TRBV28 and TRBJ1-1, the full variable domain reads DVKVTQSSRYLVKRTGEKVFLECVQDMDHENMFWYRQDPGLGLRLIYFSYDVKMKEKGDIPEGYSVSREKKERFSLILESASTNQTSMYLCASSRDRGLFTEAFFGQGTRLTVV.

The genes are TRBV21-1 and TRBJ1-6; the D call from TCRdb, TRBD1, cannot be confirmed without DNA. TRBV21-1 is tagged as a pseudogene. This CDR3 region has 13 residues. CDR3 sequence: CASGRTGNSPLRF.

The chain has TRBV25-1 and TRBJ2-1; the D gene TCRdb calls, TRBD1, cannot be checked with no DNA. Germline V CDR1 and CDR2: MGHDK, SYGVNS. The CDR3 runs 15 residues. This CDR3 is CASSGPGQVDNEQFF.